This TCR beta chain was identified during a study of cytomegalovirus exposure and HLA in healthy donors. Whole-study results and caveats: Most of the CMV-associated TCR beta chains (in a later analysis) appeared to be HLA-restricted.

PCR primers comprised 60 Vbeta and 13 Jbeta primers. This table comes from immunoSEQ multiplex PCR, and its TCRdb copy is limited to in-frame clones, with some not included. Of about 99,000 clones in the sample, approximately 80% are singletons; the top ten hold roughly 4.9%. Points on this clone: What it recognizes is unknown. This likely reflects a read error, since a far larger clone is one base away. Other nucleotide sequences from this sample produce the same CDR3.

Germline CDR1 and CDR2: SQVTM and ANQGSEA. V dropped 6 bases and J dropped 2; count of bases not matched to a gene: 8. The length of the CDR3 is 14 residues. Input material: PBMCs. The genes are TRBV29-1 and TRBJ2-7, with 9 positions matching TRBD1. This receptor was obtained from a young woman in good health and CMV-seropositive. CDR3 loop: CSVAWDREPYEQYF. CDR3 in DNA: TGCAGCGTGGCCTGGGACAGGGAGCCCTACGAGCAGTACTTC.